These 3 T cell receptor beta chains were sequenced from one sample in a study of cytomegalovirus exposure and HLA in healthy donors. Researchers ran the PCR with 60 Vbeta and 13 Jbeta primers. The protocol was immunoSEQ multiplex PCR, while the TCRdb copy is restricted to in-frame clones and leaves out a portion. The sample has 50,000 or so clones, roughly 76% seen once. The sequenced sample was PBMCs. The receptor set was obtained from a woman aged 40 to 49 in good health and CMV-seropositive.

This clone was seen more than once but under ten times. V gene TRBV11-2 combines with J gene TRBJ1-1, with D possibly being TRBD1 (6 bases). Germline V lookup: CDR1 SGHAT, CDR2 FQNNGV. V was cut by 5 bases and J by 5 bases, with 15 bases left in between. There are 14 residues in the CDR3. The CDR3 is CASSRQVGGTEAFF. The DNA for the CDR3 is TGTGCCAGCAGCAGACAGGTTGGCGGGACTGAAGCTTTCTTT. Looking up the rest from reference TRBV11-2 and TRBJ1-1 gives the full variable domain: EAGVAQSPRYKIIEKRQSVAFWCNPISGHATLYWYQQILGQGPKLLIQFQNNGVVDDSQLPKDRFSAERLKGVDSTLKIQPAKLEDSAVYLCASSRQVGGTEAFFGQGTRLTVV.

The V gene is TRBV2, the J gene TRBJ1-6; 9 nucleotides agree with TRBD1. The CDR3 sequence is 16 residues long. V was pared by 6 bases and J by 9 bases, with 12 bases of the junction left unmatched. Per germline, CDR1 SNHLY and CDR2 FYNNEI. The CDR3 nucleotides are TGTGCCAGCAGGGGGGGACAGGGTGATTTCGGTTCACCCCTCCACTTT. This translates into CASRGGQGDFGSPLHF.

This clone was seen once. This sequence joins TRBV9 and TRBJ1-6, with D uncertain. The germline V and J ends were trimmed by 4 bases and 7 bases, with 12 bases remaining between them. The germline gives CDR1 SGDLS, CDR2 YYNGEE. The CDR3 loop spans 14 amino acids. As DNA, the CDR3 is TGTGCCAGCAGCCCAGGACTGGAGAATTCACCCCTCCACTTT. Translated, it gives CASSPGLENSPLHF.